This passage covers 16 T cell receptor beta chains from one sample sequenced in a study of CD8+CD57+ T cells in acquired aplastic anemia. TCR beta VDJ combinations and CDR3 sequences were profiled from genomic DNA. TCRdb processed the reads anew with MiXCR; each CDR3 protein has one entry. The profile shows fewer than 150,000 distinct CDR3 sequences, 40% to 60% of them singletons. Source material: sorted CD4+, CD8+, or CD8+CD57+ T cells (not recorded which) from PBMCs. These receptors were taken from a human donor in good health, serving as a control.

This clonotype occurred many times. The rearrangement uses TRBV5-1 and TRBJ2-7, with a weak D call TRBD1 (5 bases). The germline V gene has CDR1 SGHRS and CDR2 YFSETQ. With 2 bases removed from V and 5 bases from J, the gap between germline ends came to 8 bases. The CDR3 length is 12 residues. The CDR3 DNA sequence: TGCGCCAGCAGCTTAGAAGGGGACGAGCAGTACTTC. This codes for CASSLEGDEQYF.

In its sample, this clonotype was seen many times. The chain is built from TRBV7-8 and TRBJ2-1; D may be TRBD1 or TRBD2 (6 bases each). Looked up from germline, CDR1 is SGHVS and CDR2 is FQNEAQ. The ends were cut back, 5 bases at V and 0 bases at J, with 14 bases in the middle. The CDR3 spans 16 residues. Here the CDR3 DNA reads TGTGCCAGCAGCCCCCGGGGGCAAAACTCCTACAATGAGCAGTTCTTC. This encodes CASSPRGQNSYNEQFF.

Worth noting for this clonotype: A much larger clone differs from this one at a single base, so this may be a read error. This CDR3 fails to terminate in the conserved phenylalanine or tryptophan, so it likely reflects a read error. The chain recombines TRBV11-2 with TRBJ1-1, with D possibly TRBD1 on 6 matching bases. V was shortened by 5 bases and J by 4 bases, with 14 bases between the two germline ends. CDR3 size: 14 residues. CDR1 is SGHAT and CDR2 is FQNNGV in the germline V gene. DNA of the CDR3: TGTGCCAGCAGCAGACAGGTGGGGGGCACTGAAGCTTTCTCT. It encodes CASSRQVGGTEAFS.

In this sample, this clonotype turned up many times. The gene calls are TRBV19 and TRBJ2-6; TRBD1 aligns across 8 bases. J was trimmed by 0 bases and V by 7 bases; bases with no gene match: 11. There are 18 residues in the CDR3. CDR1 and CDR2 from the germline V gene are LNHDA and SQIVND (reference sequence). The CDR3 reads CASILSRGLNSGANVLTF. For the CDR3, the DNA is TGTGCCAGTATCTTATCCAGGGGGCTGAACTCTGGGGCCAACGTCCTGACTTTC.

V and J are TRBV19 and TRBJ1-5, with 8 bases identical to TRBD1. The V gene end was trimmed by 7 bases and the J gene end by 6 bases; junction bases not matched to a gene: 5. Per germline, CDR1 LNHDA and CDR2 SQIVND (reference sequence). CDR3 length: 13 amino acids. This CDR3 reads CASTKTGAQPQHF. DNA of the CDR3: TGTGCCAGTACTAAGACAGGGGCTCAGCCCCAGCATTTT.

The J gene is TRBJ2-6, the V gene TRBV15; D is ambiguous. Germline values: CDR1 LNHNV, CDR2 YYDKDF (reference sequence). Trimming took off 1 base at V and 1 base at J, with 8 bases between the two ends. The CDR3 loop spans 16 amino acids. CDR3 region: CATSRVWASGANVLTF. In DNA, the CDR3 is TGTGCCACCAGCAGAGTGTGGGCATCTGGGGCCAACGTCCTGACTTTC.

The V call is TRBV14, the J call TRBJ2-7, with TRBD2 as a possible D gene (5 bases). V was trimmed by 10 bases and J by 6 bases, leaving 10 bases between them. The CDR3 contains 10 residues. Looked up from germline, CDR1 is SGHDN and CDR2 is FVKESK. The CDR3 bases are TGTGCCAACCCAGCGGTCGAGCAGTACTTC. Residues: CANPAVEQYF.

This clonotype was observed a handful of times. The rearrangement joins TRBV12-3 or TRBV12-4 to TRBJ1-1; D is unresolved. The CDR3 extends over 13 amino acids. The ends were cut back, 3 bases at V and 2 bases at J, with 7 bases in the middle. In DNA, the CDR3 is TGTGCCAGCAGTTTTCGGCCAAACACTGAAGCTTTCTTT. This encodes CASSFRPNTEAFF.

This clonotype was seen just once. The J gene is TRBJ1-2, the V gene TRBV19, with a weak D call TRBD1 (6 bases). Between the trimmed V and J ends, which lost 3 bases and 2 bases, there was a span of 10 bases. CDR1 LNHDA and CDR2 SQIVND come from the germline V gene (reference sequence). This CDR3 has 14 residues. DNA for the CDR3: TGTGCCAGTAGTATGTCAGACAGGAACTATGGCTACACCTTC. Amino acid sequence: CASSMSDRNYGYTF.

As DNA, the CDR3 is TGTGCCAGCAGCTATAGACCGGGCCCCAATGAGCAGTTCTTC. This encodes CASSYRPGPNEQFF. The chain has TRBV7-9 and TRBJ2-7, with unresolved D. The better agreement between TRBJ2-1 and the DNA end casts doubt on the J call. The CDR3 is made up of 14 amino acids. CDR1 SEHNR and CDR2 FQNEAQ come from the germline V gene (reference sequence).

The V and J genes are TRBV12-3 or TRBV12-4 and TRBJ1-1; 8 bases align to TRBD1. This CDR3 region has 16 residues. Unmatched junction bases numbered 16, after V lost 6 bases and J lost 7 bases. The CDR3 region is CASRRTGGGGLHEAFF. CDR3 in DNA: TGTGCCAGCAGGCGTACAGGGGGGGGCGGCCTACATGAAGCTTTCTTT.

This chain connects TRBV5-6 to TRBJ1-6; the D is unclear. V was trimmed by 2 bases and J by 8 bases, leaving 14 bases between them. The length of the CDR3 is 15 residues. Germline CDR1 reads SGHDT; CDR2 reads YYEEEE. CDR3 sequence: CASSFLSGSYSPLHF. CDR3 in DNA: TGTGCCAGCAGCTTTCTCAGCGGGAGCTATTCACCCCTCCACTTT.

The gene calls are TRBV10-3 and TRBJ2-5; D might be TRBD2 (6 bases). CDR1 and CDR2 from the germline V gene are ENHRY and SYGVKD. Trimming cost V 7 bases and J 1 base, with 13 bases left between them. The CDR3 is made up of 14 amino acids. CDR3 region: CAINPGDPQETQYF. In nucleotides, the CDR3 is TGTGCCATCAACCCGGGGGATCCCCAAGAGACCCAGTACTTC.

At least ten counts were recorded for this clonotype. This chain uses TRBV9 with TRBJ2-3, with TRBD2 matching 12 bases. The length of the CDR3 is 16 residues. CDR1 and CDR2 from the germline V gene are SGDLS and YYNGEE. V lost 4 bases, J lost 6 bases, and 9 bases stayed unmatched. CDR3 DNA sequence: TGTGCCAGCAGCCTCAGGACTAGCGGGGAGGAGGATACGCAGTATTTT. Amino acid sequence: CASSLRTSGEEDTQYF.

This chain uses TRBV9 with TRBJ1-1, with D possibly TRBD1 on 6 matching bases. Deletions cut 0 bases from V and 7 bases from J, with 7 bases between. The CDR3 contains 12 residues. CDR1 and CDR2 (germline): SGDLS, YYNGEE. CDR3 in amino acids: CASSVVDSEAFF. The CDR3 bases are TGTGCCAGCAGCGTAGTGGACAGTGAAGCTTTCTTT. The whole variable domain, filled in from reference TRBV9 and TRBJ1-1, reads DSGVTQTPKHLITATGQRVTLRCSPRSGDLSVYWYQQSLDQGLQFLIQYYNGEERAKGNILERFSAQQFPDLHSELNLSSLELGDSALYFCASSVVDSEAFFGQGTRLTVV.

The table lists this clonotype with many counts. The chain carries TRBV5-6 and TRBJ2-5; 8 nucleotides line up with TRBD1. Losses at the gene ends were 6 bases for V and 5 bases for J; bases not matched to a gene: 9. The V gene's germline CDR1 is SGHDT and CDR2 YYEEEE. CDR3 length: 14 amino acids. The CDR3 region is CASTSPWTGETQYF. For the CDR3, the DNA is TGTGCCAGCACCTCCCCGTGGACAGGGGAGACCCAGTACTTC.